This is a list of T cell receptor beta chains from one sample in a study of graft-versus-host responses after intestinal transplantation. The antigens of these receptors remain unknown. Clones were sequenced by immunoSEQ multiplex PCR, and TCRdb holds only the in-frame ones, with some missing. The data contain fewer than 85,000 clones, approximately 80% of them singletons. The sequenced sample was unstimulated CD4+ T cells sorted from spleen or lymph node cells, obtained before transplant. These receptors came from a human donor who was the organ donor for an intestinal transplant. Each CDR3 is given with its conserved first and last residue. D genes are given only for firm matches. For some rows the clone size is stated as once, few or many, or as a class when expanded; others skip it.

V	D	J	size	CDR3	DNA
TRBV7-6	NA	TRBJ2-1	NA	CASSFVAGVEQFF	TGTGCCAGCAGCTTCGTTGCAGGGGTCGAGCAGTTCTTC
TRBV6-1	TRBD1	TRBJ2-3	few	CASRKQGSADTQYF	TGTGCCAGCAGAAAACAGGGGTCCGCAGATACGCAGTATTTT
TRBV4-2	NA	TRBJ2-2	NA	CASSQTTGSGELFF	TGTGCCAGCAGCCAAACGACAGGTTCCGGGGAGCTGTTTTTT
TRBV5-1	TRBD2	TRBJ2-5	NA	CASSLVGTTQETQYF	TGCGCCAGCAGCTTGGTAGGGACTACCCAAGAGACCCAGTACTTC
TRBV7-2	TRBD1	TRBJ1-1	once	CASSPGAGGRRNTEAFF	TGTGCCAGCAGCCCCGGGGCAGGGGGCCGCCGGAACACTGAAGCTTTCTTT
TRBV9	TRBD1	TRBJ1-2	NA	CASSGGGQGRTF	TGTGCCAGCAGCGGCGGAGGACAGGGTCGAACCTTC
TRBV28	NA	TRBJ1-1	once	CASSLWRTGQRQNTEAFF	TGTGCCAGCAGTTTATGGCGAACAGGACAGAGACAAAACACTGAAGCTTTCTTT
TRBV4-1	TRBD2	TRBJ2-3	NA	CASSTLGLAGTDTQYF	TGCGCCAGCAGCACCTTGGGACTAGCGGGGACAGATACGCAGTATTTT
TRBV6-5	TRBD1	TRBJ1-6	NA	CASSFTGVDPNSPLHF	TGTGCCAGCAGTTTTACAGGGGTCGATCCTAATTCACCCCTCCACTTT
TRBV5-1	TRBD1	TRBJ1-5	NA	CASSPVSGQGASQHF	TGCGCCAGCAGCCCCGTATCGGGACAGGGGGCCTCCCAGCATTTT
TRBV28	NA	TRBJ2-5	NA	CASTKAPQETQYF	TGTGCCAGCACAAAAGCTCCCCAAGAGACCCAGTACTTC